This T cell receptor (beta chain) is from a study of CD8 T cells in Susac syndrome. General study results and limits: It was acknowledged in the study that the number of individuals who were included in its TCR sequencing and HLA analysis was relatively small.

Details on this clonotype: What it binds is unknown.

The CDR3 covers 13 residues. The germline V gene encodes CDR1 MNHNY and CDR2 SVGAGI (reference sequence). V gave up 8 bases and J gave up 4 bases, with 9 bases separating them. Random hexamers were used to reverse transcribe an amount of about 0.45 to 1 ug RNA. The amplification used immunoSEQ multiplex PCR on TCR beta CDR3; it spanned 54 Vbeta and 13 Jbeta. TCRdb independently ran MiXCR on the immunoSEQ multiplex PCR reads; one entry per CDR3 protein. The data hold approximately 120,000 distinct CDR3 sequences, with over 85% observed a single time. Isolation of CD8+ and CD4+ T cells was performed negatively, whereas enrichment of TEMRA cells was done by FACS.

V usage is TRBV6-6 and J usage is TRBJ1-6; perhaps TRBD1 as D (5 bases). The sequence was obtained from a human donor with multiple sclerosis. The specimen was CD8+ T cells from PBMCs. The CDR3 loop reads CASGTPYNSPLHF. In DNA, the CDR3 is TGTGCCAGCGGGACGCCATATAATTCACCCCTCCACTTT.